The rows below give T cell receptor beta chains drawn from one sample of a study of blood T cell repertoires in COVID-19. Here immunoSEQ multiplex PCR was the method, and the copy in TCRdb shows in-frame clones only, minus some. The sample includes 250,000 or so clones, about 91% of them seen just once. The source material was PBMCs or T cells enriched from blood (not recorded which). The receptor set was obtained from a woman in her forties with acute COVID-19. Each CDR3 is given with its conserved first and last residue. The D gene is left open where the match is weak. Size tells how often a clone was seen (once, few, many) or the class of an expanded clone, and some rows leave it out.

d_gene	v_gene	abundance	j_gene	CDR3aa	CDR3nt
.	TRBV6-2/TRBV6-3	.	TRBJ1-2	CASSYAGFDGYTF	TGTGCCAGCAGTTACGCGGGATTTGATGGCTACACCTTC
.	TRBV7-9	.	TRBJ2-7	CASSSVGGTAEQYF	TGTGCCAGCAGCTCAGTCGGGGGTACAGCCGAGCAGTACTTC
.	TRBV18	.	TRBJ1-2	CASSPLQDANYGYTF	TGTGCCAGCTCACCACTACAGGATGCTAACTATGGCTACACCTTC
.	TRBV20-1	.	TRBJ1-2	CSAQDYGYTF	TGCAGTGCTCAGGACTATGGCTACACCTTC
TRBD1	TRBV6-5	.	TRBJ1-5	CASKLQGAPNQPQHF	TGTGCCAGCAAGCTACAGGGGGCCCCGAATCAGCCCCAGCATTTT
TRBD2	TRBV4-3	.	TRBJ2-5	CASNGISGRRETQYF	TGCGCCAGCAACGGCATTAGCGGGAGACGCGAGACCCAGTACTTC
.	TRBV6-5	once	TRBJ1-1	CASSYSPGSETEAFF	TGTGCCAGCAGTTACTCGCCCGGGTCGGAGACTGAAGCTTTCTTT
TRBD1	TRBV3-1/TRBV3-2	.	TRBJ1-2	CASSLDRGYGYTF	TGTGCCAGCAGCCTAGACAGGGGCTATGGCTACACCTTC
TRBD1	TRBV3-1/TRBV3-2	.	TRBJ1-3	CASSPSTGSSGNTIYF	TGTGCCAGCAGCCCCTCGACAGGGAGCTCTGGAAACACCATATATTTT
.	TRBV18	.	TRBJ2-3	CASSRGGPDTQYF	TGTGCCAGCTCAAGGGGGGGTCCAGATACGCAGTATTTT
TRBD2	TRBV18	.	TRBJ2-3	CASSPLLAGGPADTQYF	TGTGCCAGCTCACCCTTGTTAGCGGGGGGGCCGGCAGATACGCAGTATTTT
TRBD1	TRBV15	.	TRBJ1-3	CATSEGQYSGNTIYF	TGTGCCACCAGCGAGGGACAGTACTCTGGAAACACCATATATTTT
.	TRBV18	.	TRBJ2-6	CASSPRQPSSGANVLTF	TGTGCCAGCTCACCCCGACAGCCAAGCTCTGGGGCCAACGTCCTGACTTTC
.	TRBV15	.	TRBJ1-1	CATSRGGRPEAFF	TGTGCCACCAGCAGGGGGGGAAGGCCTGAAGCTTTCTTT
TRBD1	TRBV5-4	.	TRBJ2-5	CASGEQGARETQYF	TGTGCCTCGGGAGAGCAGGGGGCTCGGGAGACCCAGTACTTC
.	TRBV5-1	.	TRBJ2-2	CASSFTGNTGELFF	TGCGCCAGCAGCTTTACAGGGAATACCGGGGAGCTGTTTTTT
TRBD2	TRBV3-1/TRBV3-2	.	TRBJ2-1	CASSQTSLAGPREQFF	TGTGCCAGCAGCCAAACTTCCCTAGCGGGACCGAGGGAGCAGTTCTTC
.	TRBV7-9	.	TRBJ2-1	CASSLRSQGPYNEQFF	TGTGCCAGCAGCTTAAGGTCTCAGGGGCCCTACAATGAGCAGTTCTTC
.	TRBV6-2/TRBV6-3	.	TRBJ1-6	CASSYRDSPLHF	TGTGCCAGCAGTTATCGTGATTCACCCCTCCACTTT
.	TRBV4-1	many	TRBJ1-1	CASSQRETGATEAFF	TGCGCCAGCAGCCAAAGAGAGACAGGCGCCACTGAAGCTTTCTTT
.	TRBV19	.	TRBJ1-1	CASSQSGFTEAFF	TGTGCCAGTAGTCAATCGGGGTTCACTGAAGCTTTCTTT
TRBD1	TRBV10-3	.	TRBJ1-4	CATGQGVGNEKLFF	TGTGCCACAGGACAGGGAGTTGGCAATGAAAAACTGTTTTTT
.	TRBV2	.	TRBJ2-1	CASSGASAGEQFF	TGTGCCAGCAGTGGGGCCAGCGCGGGTGAGCAGTTCTTC
TRBD1	TRBV7-7	.	TRBJ2-5	CASSSTGLQETQYF	TGTGCCAGCAGCTCGACAGGGCTCCAAGAGACCCAGTACTTC
.	TRBV10-3	.	TRBJ2-4	CAISPRGADGHIQYF	TGTGCCATCAGCCCCCGGGGGGCAGACGGACACATTCAGTACTTC
.	TRBV12-5	.	TRBJ2-1	CASQASANEQFF	TGTGCTAGTCAGGCTAGCGCCAATGAGCAGTTCTTC
TRBD1	TRBV5-4	.	TRBJ1-2	CASSPGQGGVYGYTF	TGTGCCAGCAGTCCCGGACAGGGGGGAGTCTATGGCTACACCTTC
.	TRBV19	.	TRBJ1-5	CASSIAGESQHF	TGTGCCAGTAGTATCGCGGGAGAGTCCCAGCATTTT
TRBD1	TRBV6-4	.	TRBJ2-2	CASSDWAGGYTGELFF	TGTGCCAGCAGCGATTGGGCAGGGGGCTACACCGGGGAGCTGTTTTTT
.	TRBV18	.	TRBJ1-1	CASSPPQMNTEAFF	TGTGCCAGCTCACCACCGCAGATGAACACTGAAGCTTTCTTT
.	TRBV4-1	.	TRBJ2-2	CASSRSSVDGELFF	TGCGCCAGCAGCCGGTCGAGCGTAGACGGGGAGCTGTTTTTT
.	TRBV10-3	.	TRBJ1-6	CAISESAGNNSPLHF	TGTGCCATCAGTGAGTCGGCGGGTAATAATTCACCCCTCCACTTT
TRBD2	TRBV19	once	TRBJ2-3	CASSPRLAGGSDTQYF	TGTGCCAGTAGTCCCCGACTAGCGGGAGGGTCAGATACGCAGTATTTT
.	TRBV6-5	.	TRBJ1-5	CASSYSGSGGNQPQHF	TGTGCCAGCAGTTACTCCGGGAGCGGGGGCAATCAGCCCCAGCATTTT
TRBD1	TRBV14	.	TRBJ1-2	CASSPQTGGAIWYGYTF	TGTGCCAGCAGCCCCCAGACAGGGGGCGCTATATGGTATGGCTACACCTTC
.	TRBV10-3	.	TRBJ2-2	CAILDRAVAGELFF	TGTGCCATTCTAGACAGAGCCGTCGCCGGGGAGCTGTTTTTT
TRBD1	TRBV5-1	.	TRBJ2-7	CASSGTGGPESEQYF	TGCGCCAGCAGCGGGACAGGGGGTCCAGAAAGCGAGCAGTACTTC
.	TRBV6-2/TRBV6-3	.	TRBJ2-2	CASSMGGATGELFF	TGTGCCAGCAGTATGGGGGGGGCCACCGGGGAGCTGTTTTTT
.	TRBV12-5	.	TRBJ1-2	CASGLAQTDYYGYTF	TGTGCTAGTGGTTTGGCACAGACAGATTACTATGGCTACACCTTC
TRBD1	TRBV5-1	once	TRBJ2-5	CASSSGYAGGPTYQETQYF	TGCGCCAGCAGCTCAGGTTACGCAGGGGGCCCAACGTACCAAGAGACCCAGTACTTC
TRBD1	TRBV19	.	TRBJ2-7	CASSIRDRGYEQYF	TGTGCCAGTAGTATTAGAGACAGGGGCTACGAGCAGTACTTC
.	TRBV10-3	.	TRBJ1-6	CAIRETENSPLHF	TGTGCCATCAGGGAGACAGAAAATTCACCCCTCCACTTT
.	TRBV12-3/TRBV12-4	once	TRBJ1-1	CASSLGRGLVAFF	TGTGCCAGCAGTTTAGGTAGGGGACTGGTTGCTTTCTTT
.	TRBV10-2	.	TRBJ1-1	CASSEAGTEAFF	TGCGCCAGCAGTGAGGCGGGCACTGAAGCTTTCTTT
.	TRBV2	.	TRBJ1-3	CASSEEAGRYGNTIYF	TGTGCCAGCAGTGAAGAGGCAGGAAGGTATGGAAACACCATATATTTT
.	TRBV20-1	.	TRBJ1-2	CSASSDLDYGYTF	TGCAGTGCTAGTAGTGACTTGGACTATGGCTACACCTTC
.	TRBV9	.	TRBJ2-7	CASRGPGGEQYF	TGTGCCAGCCGAGGCCCAGGAGGCGAGCAGTACTTC
.	TRBV3-1/TRBV3-2	.	TRBJ1-2	CASSPYGQGRGYTF	TGTGCCAGCAGCCCATACGGGCAGGGTCGCGGCTACACCTTC
.	TRBV5-1	.	TRBJ2-2	CASSPRGNTGELFF	TGCGCCAGCAGCCCCAGGGGTAACACCGGGGAGCTGTTTTTT
.	TRBV5-4	few	TRBJ1-2	CASSLSEGYGYTF	TGTGCCAGCAGCCTCAGCGAGGGATATGGCTACACCTTC
.	TRBV24-1	.	TRBJ2-3	CATSDLPLDTQYF	TGTGCCACCAGTGATTTGCCTCTAGACACGCAGTATTTT
.	TRBV24-1	.	TRBJ2-1	CATSSGRGLGNEQFF	TGTGCCACCAGTTCTGGAAGGGGACTGGGCAATGAGCAGTTCTTC
TRBD2	TRBV5-4	.	TRBJ2-3	CASSFPPGTSRTTDTQYF	TGTGCCAGCAGCTTCCCTCCCGGGACTAGCAGGACCACAGATACGCAGTATTTT
TRBD1	TRBV11-3	.	TRBJ2-2	CASSLRTGWTGELFF	TGTGCCAGCAGCTTAAGGACAGGGTGGACCGGGGAGCTGTTTTTT
TRBD2	TRBV4-3	.	TRBJ2-1	CASSHDSGRAINEQFF	TGCGCCAGCAGCCACGATAGCGGGAGGGCCATCAATGAGCAGTTCTTC
.	TRBV30	once	TRBJ1-2	CAWIARGGLNYGYTF	TGTGCCTGGATAGCCAGGGGTGGACTTAACTATGGCTACACCTTC
.	TRBV6-6	.	TRBJ1-6	CASSYQASSYNSPLHF	TGTGCCAGCAGTTATCAAGCAAGCTCCTATAATTCACCCCTCCACTTT
TRBD1	TRBV2	.	TRBJ2-1	CASRGDRYNEQFF	TGTGCCAGCAGAGGGGACAGGTACAATGAGCAGTTCTTC
.	TRBV16	.	TRBJ1-2	CASSQQQVYGYTF	TGTGCCAGCAGCCAACAACAGGTCTATGGCTACACCTTC
TRBD1	TRBV19	.	TRBJ1-1	CASSLGTGLPNTEAFF	TGTGCCAGTAGTCTTGGGACAGGCCTGCCCAACACTGAAGCTTTCTTT